A single sample is the source of the 21 T cell receptor beta chains below, sequenced in a study of CD8+CD57+ T cells in acquired aplastic anemia. Patients who underwent sequencing had shown CD8+CD57+ cell expansion by flow cytometry. TCR beta VDJ and CDR3 profiling used genomic DNA as template. TCRdb fed the reads into MiXCR, producing one record per CDR3 protein. Counted here are 170,000 or so distinct CDR3 sequences, around half occurring once; the ten biggest clones make up under 40%. The source material was sorted CD4+, CD8+, or CD8+CD57+ T cells (not recorded which) from PBMCs. The receptor source for this set is a human donor with aplastic anemia.

This clonotype has ten or more counts. This sequence joins TRBV27 and TRBJ2-7, with TRBD2 matching 7 bases. In germline, CDR1 is MNHEY, CDR2 SMNVEV (reference sequence). V was pared by 5 bases and J by 1 base, with 2 bases of the junction left unmatched. This CDR3 has 13 residues. CDR3 DNA: TGTGCCAGCAGTGAAGCGGGGTCCTACGAGCAGTACTTC. Its protein product is CASSEAGSYEQYF.

Remarks on this clonotype: At one end the junction does not follow the germline gene, possibly because of a read error. The chain couples TRBV7-8 to TRBJ1-1; D unresolved. The germline V gene has CDR1 SGHVS and CDR2 FQNEAQ. This CDR3 comprises 10 residues. The CDR3, as DNA: TGTGCCCGCAGCGACACAGAAGCTTTCTTT. The encoded protein is CARSDTEAFF.

This clonotype was observed a handful of times. The CDR3 sequence: CATSRDQNTIYF. Written as DNA, the CDR3 is TGTGCCACCAGCAGAGACCAAAACACCATATATTTT. The chain joins TRBV15 to TRBJ1-3; D not certain. Deletions cut 0 bases from V and 6 bases from J, with 3 bases between. CDR1 is LNHNV, CDR2 YYDKDF, per germline (reference sequence). CDR3 length: 12 amino acids.

This clonotype was observed many times. The chain uses TRBV14 and TRBJ1-2; D ambiguous. With 0 bases removed from V and 4 bases from J, the gap between germline ends came to 9 bases. There are 14 residues in the CDR3. Looked up from germline, CDR1 is SGHDN and CDR2 is FVKESK. CDR3 residues: CASSQDGSGYGYTF. Here the CDR3 DNA reads TGTGCCAGCAGCCAAGATGGGTCCGGCTATGGCTACACCTTC.

This clonotype has ten or more counts. The genes are TRBV10-3 and TRBJ1-5; D gene unclear. V was trimmed by 4 bases and J by 4 bases, leaving 8 bases between them. Looked up from germline, CDR1 is ENHRY and CDR2 is SYGVKD. The CDR3 extends over 13 amino acids. The CDR3 sequence is CAISAAYNQPQHF. Here the CDR3 DNA reads TGTGCCATCAGTGCCGCGTATAATCAGCCCCAGCATTTT.

The genes are TRBV4-2 and TRBJ1-4, with TRBD1 matching over 8 bases. V lost 4 bases, J lost 2 bases, and 9 bases stayed unmatched. The germline V gene encodes CDR1 LGHNA and CDR2 YNFKEQ. The CDR3 has 17 amino acids. CDR3 nucleotides: TGTGCCAGCAGCCCCGTAGGACAGGGCCTGACTAATGAAAAACTGTTTTTT. Protein product: CASSPVGQGLTNEKLFF.

This clonotype was counted only a few times. The rearrangement uses TRBV6-1 and TRBJ2-4; 12 bases match TRBD2. CDR1 MNHNS and CDR2 SASEGT come from the germline V gene. This CDR3 has 16 residues. V dropped 5 bases and J dropped 8; count of bases not matched to a gene: 10. CDR3 in amino acids: CASSRLAGGPGDIQYF. The CDR3 nucleotides read TGTGCCAGCAGTCGCCTAGCGGGAGGGCCGGGGGACATTCAGTACTTC.

In this sample, this clonotype turned up once. The V gene is TRBV20-1, the J gene TRBJ2-5; TRBD1 agrees at 7 bases. There are 16 residues in the CDR3. Looked up from germline, CDR1 is DFQATT and CDR2 is SNEGSKA (reference sequence). V was pared by 0 bases and J by 5 bases, with 12 bases of the junction left unmatched. This CDR3 reads CSARDLKRQGSETQYF. In DNA form, the CDR3 reads TGCAGTGCTAGAGATTTGAAACGACAGGGCTCGGAGACCCAGTACTTC.

The V gene is TRBV4-1, the J gene TRBJ2-1; 10 bases agree with TRBD2. Germline CDR1 reads MGHRA; CDR2 reads YSYEKL. This CDR3 comprises 17 residues. V gave up 3 bases and J gave up 10 bases; unmatched junction bases: 15. The CDR3: CASSQDWGLAGVVEQFF. The CDR3, as DNA: TGCGCCAGCAGCCAGGACTGGGGGCTAGCGGGAGTTGTGGAGCAGTTCTTC.

The chain employs TRBV2 and TRBJ1-5; 10 nucleotides match TRBD1. This CDR3 comprises 15 residues. Per germline, CDR1 SNHLY and CDR2 FYNNEI. Trimming removed 5 bases from V and 5 bases from J; junction bases left unmatched: 6. Written as DNA, the CDR3 is TGTGCCAGCAGTTCACCCGGGACAGGGGATCAGCCCCAGCATTTT. Residues: CASSSPGTGDQPQHF.

This clonotype was seen many times. The DNA of the CDR3 is TGTGCCAGTAGTATAGATCAGACCGGGACAGGGATATACGAGCAGTACTTC. Translated, it gives CASSIDQTGTGIYEQYF. The rearrangement links TRBV19 to TRBJ2-7; 9 bases fit TRBD1. This CDR3 contains 17 residues. Germline V gives CDR1 LNHDA, CDR2 SQIVND (reference sequence). With 0 bases clipped from V and 4 bases from J, the junction kept 10 bases outside the gene matches. Full variable domain (missing parts from reference TRBV19 and TRBJ2-7): DGGITQSPKYLFRKEGQNVTLSCEQNLNHDAMYWYRQDPGQGLRLIYYSQIVNDFQKGDIAEGYSVSREKKESFPLTVTSAQKNPTAFYLCASSIDQTGTGIYEQYFGPGTRLTVT.

V gene TRBV10-3 combines with J gene TRBJ2-5, with TRBD1 identical over 7 bases. The V gene's germline CDR1 is ENHRY and CDR2 SYGVKD. V was clipped by 7 bases and J by 4 bases; unmatched bases: 9. The CDR3 is 14 amino acids. The CDR3 region has the DNA TGTGCCATCACCCCGACAGGGAAAGGAGAGACCCAGTACTTC. It yields the protein CAITPTGKGETQYF.

This rearrangement joins TRBV5-4 to TRBJ2-4; D could derive from TRBD1 or TRBD2 (5 bases each). Trimming stripped 3 bases from V and 4 bases from J, with 11 bases between. This CDR3 is 14 amino acids long. In germline, CDR1 is SGHNT, CDR2 YYREEE (reference sequence). The CDR3 region is CASSSGTGKNIQYF. CDR3 bases: TGTGCCAGCAGCTCTGGGACGGGAAAAAACATTCAGTACTTC. Looking up the rest from reference TRBV5-4 and TRBJ2-4 gives the full variable domain: ETGVTQSPTHLIKTRGQQVTLRCSSQSGHNTVSWYQQALGQGPQFIFQYYREEENGRGNFPPRFSGLQFPNYSSELNVNALELDDSALYLCASSSGTGKNIQYFGAGTRLSVL.

As regards this clonotype: A junction boundary mismatches the germline segment, possibly from a read error. This chain joins TRBV2 and TRBJ2-5; perhaps TRBD1 as D (6 bases). Germline values: CDR1 SNHLY, CDR2 FYNNEI. CDR3 size: 12 residues. The CDR3 nucleotides read TGTGCCAGTTTTACAGGGACGGAGACCCGGTACTTC. It codes for CASFTGTETRYF.

The CDR3 loop reads CASSYTLNTGELFF. The CDR3 DNA reads TGTGCCAGCAGTTACACTCTTAACACCGGGGAGCTGTTTTTT. This chain uses TRBV6-5 with TRBJ2-2; D is ambiguous. Germline V gives CDR1 MNHEY, CDR2 SVGAGI. V was trimmed by 2 bases and J by 2 bases, leaving 6 bases between them. CDR3 size: 14 residues.

This chain joins TRBV18 and TRBJ2-5, with D possibly TRBD1 on 6 matching bases. The germline gives CDR1 KGHSH, CDR2 LQKENI. The V end was cut by 5 bases, the J end by 0 bases, with 13 bases between. The CDR3 is made up of 15 amino acids. The CDR3 DNA reads as TGTGCCAGCTCAGGTCAGGGGACAAACCAAGAGACCCAGTACTTC. It specifies CASSGQGTNQETQYF. The whole variable domain, filled in from reference TRBV18 and TRBJ2-5, reads NAGVMQNPRHLVRRRGQEARLRCSPMKGHSHVYWYRQLPEEGLKFMVYLQKENIIDESGMPKERFSAEFPKEGPSILRIQQVVRGDSAAYFCASSGQGTNQETQYFGPGTRLLVL.

The rearrangement uses TRBV6-1 and TRBJ1-2; the match to TRBD1 covers 10 bases. The CDR3 extends over 15 amino acids. With 4 bases clipped from V and 9 bases from J, the junction kept 11 bases outside the gene matches. CDR1 MNHNS and CDR2 SASEGT come from the germline V gene. As DNA, the CDR3 is TGTGCCAGCAGTGTCACCCGGGACAGGGGACATAGCTACACCTTC. Amino acids: CASSVTRDRGHSYTF.

A word on this clonotype: The germline gene is not matched at one end of the junction; a read error may be the cause. The chain uses TRBV24-1 and TRBJ1-5; D call uncertain. CDR1 is KGHDR and CDR2 is SFDVKD in the germline V gene. The CDR3 spans 16 residues. CDR3 residues: CATSAGNSISNQPQHF. The CDR3 region has the DNA TGTGCCACCTCCGCGGGGAATTCGATAAGCAATCAGCCTCAGCATTTT.

This clonotype was seen just once. J is TRBJ1-1 and V is TRBV7-9, with a weak D call TRBD1 (6 bases). The CDR3 extends over 12 amino acids. Trimming took 5 bases from V and 6 from J, leaving 10 bases between them. Germline V gene data show CDR1 as SEHNR and CDR2 as FQNEAQ (reference sequence). The CDR3 DNA reads as TGTGCCAGCAGCCAGGGGAGGGCTGAAGCTTTCTTT. Protein product: CASSQGRAEAFF. The full variable domain, its missing parts supplied by reference TRBV7-9 and TRBJ1-1, is DTGVSQNPRHKITKRGQNVTFRCDPISEHNRLYWYRQTLGQGPEFLTYFQNEAQLEKSRLLSDRFSAERPKGSFSTLEIQRTEQGDSAMYLCASSQGRAEAFFGQGTRLTVV.

CDR3 nucleotides: TGCAGCGTCCCCACAGGGAACACTGAAGCTTTCTTT. This translates into CSVPTGNTEAFF. This rearrangement joins TRBV29-1 to TRBJ1-1, with D maybe TRBD1 (5 bases). CDR1 and CDR2 from the germline V gene are SQVTM and ANQGSEA. The CDR3 has 12 amino acids. The V end was cut by 6 bases, the J end by 1 base, with 9 bases between. Combining the CDR3 with reference TRBV29-1 and TRBJ1-1 gives the whole variable domain SAVISQKPSRDICQRGTSLTIQCQVDSQVTMMFWYRQQPGQSLTLIATANQGSEATYESGFVIDKFPISRPNLTFSTLTVSNMSPEDSSIYLCSVPTGNTEAFFGQGTRLTVV.

J is TRBJ1-2 and V is TRBV2; D might be TRBD1 (5 bases). This CDR3 is built from 11 residues. V was trimmed by 10 bases and J by 5 bases, leaving 11 bases between them. Germline V gene lookup returns CDR1 SNHLY and CDR2 FYNNEI. CDR3 residues: CATLGGYGYTF. In DNA form, the CDR3 reads TGTGCCACCTTGGGGGGTTATGGCTACACCTTC.